This T cell receptor beta chain is drawn from a study of regulatory T cells in long-lasting Graves disease. This clonotype was seen a handful of times. The antigen is not known. Arm-PCR of CDR3 regions and iRepertoire HTBI primers were used to build TCR beta libraries. TCRdb reprocessed the multiplex PCR reads via MiXCR and lists one record per CDR3 protein. The sample lists roughly 380,000 distinct CDR3 sequences; around 15% were seen once. General study results and limits: Patients with persistent disease shared 2,741 public clonotypes, outpacing the approximately 950 shared by new patients.

Time point here: newly diagnosed GD, antithyroid drugs for less than 3 months. Preparation of the TCR library used RNA extracted from PBMCs. Those enrolled as patients came out of an endocrinology department in Xi'an, China. This TCR was recovered from a female donor with Graves disease. Sequenced material: peripheral blood mononuclear cells (PBMCs), taken at new diagnosis, from a patient treated with antithyroid drugs.

Here the CDR3 reads CASSGGLADIIGETQYF. The CDR3 nucleotides are TGTGCCAGCAGTGGCGGGCTAGCGGATATAATCGGCGAGACCCAGTACTTC. J is TRBJ2-5 and V is TRBV28; 7 nucleotides line up with TRBD2. V was pared by 5 bases and J by 5 bases, with 17 bases of the junction left unmatched. The CDR3 has 17 residues. In germline, CDR1 is MDHEN, CDR2 SYDVKM.